Listed below are T cell receptor beta chains from one sample, sequenced in a study of neurological immune-mediated disorders. TCRdb re-called the 5' RACE reads through MiXCR, storing one row per CDR3 protein. The sample yields about 46,000 distinct CDR3 sequences, about 9.3% seen once. The sequencing sample was made of PBMCs. All receptors come from a man in his 70s with HTLV-1-associated myelopathy (HAM/TSP). The CDR3 runs from the conserved cysteine through the conserved F or W. A D gene is named only where the DNA matches it firmly. The size field is filled for only some rows; it gives once, few, many or a size class.

V,D,length,J,size,DNA,CDR3
TRBV28,.,14,TRBJ2-7,many,TGTGCCAGCACCACTTGGGACGGCGGCAACGAGCAGTACTTC,CASTTWDGGNEQYF
TRBV5-1,.,13,TRBJ2-3,many,TGCGCCAGCAGCTTAGACAGTACAGATACGCAGTATTTT,CASSLDSTDTQYF
TRBV7-6,TRBD1,13,TRBJ1-1,many,TGTGCCAGCAGCTCAGGGACAGTCGGAGGAGCTTTCTTT,CASSSGTVGGAFF
TRBV7-3,.,15,TRBJ2-2,many,TGTGCCAGCAGCCACGGGACGTCGAACACCGGGGAGCTGTTTTTT,CASSHGTSNTGELFF
TRBV29-1,.,13,TRBJ2-1,many,TGCAGCGTTTACAGACCATTTTCCGATGAGCAGTTCTTC,CSVYRPFSDEQFF
TRBV12-3/TRBV12-4,TRBD1,16,TRBJ1-3,many,TGTGCCAGCAGCCCGGACAGGCCGAGCTCTGGAAACACCATATATTTT,CASSPDRPSSGNTIYF
TRBV28,.,15,TRBJ2-6,many,TGTGCCACCGATCCCACAGACTCTGGGGCCAACGTCCTGACTTTC,CATDPTDSGANVLTF
TRBV5-6,TRBD2,16,TRBJ2-5,many,TGTGCCAGCAGCCCCGTGGGAGCGGGAGGCGAGGAGACCCAGTACTTC,CASSPVGAGGEETQYF
TRBV10-2,.,13,TRBJ1-1,.,TGCGCCAGCAGTGGGACGGACAACACTGAAGCTTTCTTT,CASSGTDNTEAFF
TRBV12-3/TRBV12-4,.,21,TRBJ2-3,.,TGTGCCAGCAGTCTAATAATATTCCCATACGGGACACTGCCAATTCTGGATACGCAGTATTTT,CASSLIIFPYGTLPILDTQYF
TRBV6-5,.,15,TRBJ1-2,many,TGTGCCAGCAGTTACTCGACCGGCAGGGTCTATGGCTACACCTTC,CASSYSTGRVYGYTF
TRBV5-1,.,14,TRBJ2-7,many,TGCGCCAGCAGCTGGGGGGGCTCTGCCTACGAGCAGTACTTC,CASSWGGSAYEQYF
TRBV2,.,13,TRBJ2-2,many,TGTGCCAGCAGGCCTTCAAGAACCGGGGAGCTGTTTTTT,CASRPSRTGELFF
TRBV5-1,.,13,TRBJ2-1,many,TGCGCCAGCAGCTTCAATGGGGGGAATGAGCAGTTCTTC,CASSFNGGNEQFF
TRBV5-1,.,15,TRBJ2-7,.,TGCGCCAGCAGCTTGTTGGGGGGCGCCTTCCACGAGCAGTACTTC,CASSLLGGAFHEQYF
TRBV5-1,.,17,TRBJ2-6,many,TGCGCCAGCAGCTTGGTTACGGGCAGCGCTGGGGCCAACGTCCTGACTTTC,CASSLVTGSAGANVLTF
TRBV7-2,.,13,TRBJ2-7,many,TGTGCCAGCAGCTTTGGGCGAGGGGGCGAGCAGTACTTC,CASSFGRGGEQYF
TRBV14,.,14,TRBJ2-2,many,TGTGCCAGCAGCCCGTCTAGGTACACCGGGGAGCTGTTTTTT,CASSPSRYTGELFF
TRBV6-1,.,11,TRBJ2-7,many,TGTGCCAGCACTGGTTCCTACGAGCAGTACTTC,CASTGSYEQYF
TRBV20-1,.,14,TRBJ2-7,many,TGCAGTGCGAAGGTGCGGACAGAAGACTACGAGCAGTACTTC,CSAKVRTEDYEQYF
TRBV10-3,.,14,TRBJ2-7,.,TGTGCCATCAGTTATAACGGCGCGGGAAACGAGCAGTACTTC,CAISYNGAGNEQYF
TRBV7-9,TRBD1,13,TRBJ1-1,many,TGTGCCAGCAGCAAAGGGACAGTAACGGAAGCTTTCTTT,CASSKGTVTEAFF
TRBV28,TRBD1,16,TRBJ1-2,many,TGTGCCAGCAGTTTAGGTTCCGGGACAGGGAGCTATGGCTACACCTTC,CASSLGSGTGSYGYTF
TRBV27,.,13,TRBJ1-1,many,TGTGCCAGCAGTTTTAGGGTTCGCACTGAAGCTTTCTTT,CASSFRVRTEAFF
TRBV20-1,.,10,TRBJ2-7,many,TGCAGTGCTAGGCACCACGAGCAGTACTTC,CSARHHEQYF
TRBV20-1,.,12,TRBJ1-1,many,TGCAGTGCTAGAGAGGGGAACACTGAAGCTTTCTTT,CSAREGNTEAFF
TRBV28,.,15,TRBJ2-6,many,TGTGCCAGCAGTCAACAGGGCGCTGGGGCCAACGTCCTGACTTTC,CASSQQGAGANVLTF
TRBV9,.,15,TRBJ1-3,many,TGTGCCAGCAGCGCACTGGACTCATCTGGAAACACCATATATTTT,CASSALDSSGNTIYF
TRBV9,.,15,TRBJ2-2,many,TGTGCCAGCAGCGGGCTAGCGATAAACACCGGGGAGCTGTTTTTT,CASSGLAINTGELFF
TRBV29-1,TRBD1,13,TRBJ1-4,many,TGCAGCGTCGAGGACAGGACTAATGAAAAACTGTTTTTT,CSVEDRTNEKLFF
TRBV7-2,TRBD2,13,TRBJ2-7,many,TGTGCCAGCAGCATAACGGGAGGGCTCGAGCAGTACTTC,CASSITGGLEQYF
TRBV4-3,.,17,TRBJ2-2,many,TGCGCCAGCAGCCATCTCCCCGGTGGGCCGACAGTCGGGGAGCTGTTTTTT,CASSHLPGGPTVGELFF
TRBV27,TRBD1,13,TRBJ2-7,many,TGTGCCAGCAGACGACAGGGGTCCTACGAGCAGTACTTC,CASRRQGSYEQYF
TRBV12-3/TRBV12-4,.,15,TRBJ2-1,many,TGTGCCAGCAGTTTCGGGAGTTGGAGAAACAATGAGCAGTTCTTC,CASSFGSWRNNEQFF
TRBV27,TRBD2,15,TRBJ2-1,many,TGTGCCAGCTCATCGGCGAGCGGGAGTTACAATGAGCAGTTCTTC,CASSSASGSYNEQFF